This T cell receptor (beta chain) was recovered during a study of T-cell memory formation after mild COVID-19. Overall study: The two donors had largely donor-specific TCR clusters.

This clonotype was detected a few times. Each CDR3 protein gets one entry after TCRdb re-called the 5' RACE reads with MiXCR. This table holds about 340,000 distinct CDR3 sequences, over 10% found once. V was clipped by 0 bases and J by 6 bases; unmatched bases: 6. Germline loops: CDR1 SEHNR, CDR2 FQNEAQ (reference sequence). The CDR3 covers 15 residues. Sequences were obtained from PBMCs or a T cell subset sorted from them (not recorded which). This sequence joins TRBV7-9 and TRBJ1-2, with 8 bases that match TRBD1. This clonotype was obtained from a young man who had mild COVID-19 (a few samples of this study predate the infection). Cell type and time point are not known. CDR3 nucleotide sequence: TGTGCCAGCAGCTTAGCGCAGGGGGCGATCCATGGCTACACCTTC. The encoded protein is CASSLAQGAIHGYTF.